This T cell receptor beta chain was recorded in a study of blood T cell repertoires in COVID-19. At the level of the study: Spain, Italy and the United States supplied samples that represented acute and convalescent COVID-19. PBMCs, B-cell-depleted T cells, or T cells provided the cDNA or gDNA that made up the material.

Seattle's enrolled individuals joined amid active infection and were then monitored longitudinally. As processed by the authors: Amplification of reference gene primers was used by the study to estimate nucleated cell counts. Data came from immunoSEQ multiplex PCR; TCRdb stores just in-frame clones and leaves some out. D and trimming were read from the DNA, whereas the V and J calls and clone size are those reported in that table. The sample consists of approximately 250,000 clones, around 90% of them appearing once. This clone has more than one count but fewer than ten. CDR3 length: 14 amino acids. V lost 3 bases and J lost 1, with 9 bases in between. Germline assignment: CDR1 SGHAT and CDR2 FQNNGV.

The V and J genes are TRBV11-2 and TRBJ1-2; D uncertain. This receptor was identified in a young man with COVID-19, enrolled during active disease. The sequencing input was peripheral blood. CDR3 DNA sequence: TGTGCCAGCAGCTTCAGGACTGATAACTATGGCTACACCTTC. Translation: CASSFRTDNYGYTF.